Below are 13 T cell receptor beta chains sequenced from a single sample in a study of cytomegalovirus exposure and HLA in healthy donors (dated by TCRdb to the late 2010s). The protocol used for the library was the immunoSEQ multiplex PCR assay. For the multiplex PCR, a mixture combining 60 forward primers for TCR Vbeta segments and 13 reverse primers for TCR Jbeta segments was used. TCRdb's version of the immuneACCESS table is confined to in-frame rearrangements and falls short of the full clone set. An unresolved V gene accounts for under half of the shortfall where checked; the remainder is of unknown origin. Counted in this sample were 130,000 or so clones; just under 75% of them appeared once. The leading ten clones occupy around 6.6% of the sample. Sequenced input: PBMCs. These receptors were collected from a man aged 35 to 55 in good health and CMV-seropositive.

This clone was counted between two and nine times. J is TRBJ1-5 and V is TRBV21-1. TRBV21-1 is annotated as a pseudogene. The CDR3 runs 15 residues. CDR3 sequence (DNA): TGTGCCAGCAGCAAAAAAGTCTTAGAAAGTCTGCCCCAGCATTTT. The encoded protein is CASSKKVLESLPQHF.

The V call is TRBV19, the J call TRBJ1-2; D is undetermined. This CDR3 is built from 12 residues. The V end lost 10 bases, the J end lost 6 bases, and 15 bases lay between the germline ends. Germline loops: CDR1 LNHDA, CDR2 SQIVND (reference sequence). The CDR3 DNA is TGTGCCACTCGACGCCAGGTTGATGGCTACACCTTC. This codes for CATRRQVDGYTF. The entire variable domain, with the rest obtained from reference TRBV19 and TRBJ1-2, is as follows: DGGITQSPKYLFRKEGQNVTLSCEQNLNHDAMYWYRQDPGQGLRLIYYSQIVNDFQKGDIAEGYSVSREKKESFPLTVTSAQKNPTAFYLCATRRQVDGYTFGSGTRLTVV.

This chain joins TRBV7-2 and TRBJ2-3, with D uncertain. CDR1 SGHTA and CDR2 FQGNSA come from the germline V gene. With 5 bases removed from V and 3 bases from J, the gap between germline ends came to 18 bases. The CDR3 runs 16 residues. As DNA, the CDR3 is TGTGCCAGCAGCCCGCGGCCCCTTGTTACTACAGATACGCAGTATTTT. The encoded protein is CASSPRPLVTTDTQYF. The full variable domain, with the rest looked up from reference TRBV7-2 and TRBJ2-3, is GAGVSQSPSNKVTEKGKDVELRCDPISGHTALYWYRQSLGQGLEFLIYFQGNSAPDKSGLPSDRFSAERTGGSVSTLTIQRTQQEDSAVYLCASSPRPLVTTDTQYFGPGTRLTVL.

This clone came up a few times. Other DNA sequences in this specimen translate into the identical CDR3. The CDR3 loop is CASSPGGSSYNEQFF. DNA of the CDR3: TGCGCCAGCAGCCCGGGAGGTAGCTCCTACAATGAGCAGTTCTTC. The V call is TRBV5-1, the J call TRBJ2-1; 7 nucleotides line up with TRBD2. CDR3 length: 15 residues. Germline V gene data show CDR1 as SGHRS and CDR2 as YFSETQ. V gave up 4 bases and J gave up 0 bases; unmatched junction bases: 4.

V gene TRBV6-5 combines with J gene TRBJ2-5; TRBD1 might be the D (6 bases). The last part of the DNA fits TRBJ2-7 better; the J call may be wrong. Per the germline V gene, CDR1 is MNHEY and CDR2 is SVGAGI. The CDR3 runs to 14 residues. The CDR3 nucleotides read TGTGCCAGCAAGGGGAACAGGGTCACCTACGAGCAGTACTTC. This sequence encodes CASKGNRVTYEQYF.

The CDR3 protein is CSVRIAGGPYNEQFF. DNA of the CDR3: TGCAGCGTTAGAATAGCGGGGGGCCCCTACAATGAGCAGTTCTTC. This chain uses TRBV29-1 with TRBJ2-1, with 10 bases aligning to TRBD2. V lost 5 bases and J lost 2; bases outside the gene matches: 6. The CDR3 has 15 residues. The germline gives CDR1 SQVTM, CDR2 ANQGSEA.

This clone was seen only a few times. The chain carries TRBV5-6 and TRBJ1-2, with 7 bases matching TRBD1. This CDR3 comprises 14 residues. The V gene end was trimmed by 2 bases and the J gene end by 4 bases; junction bases not matched to a gene: 5. Germline V gene sequence: CDR1 SGHDT, CDR2 YYEEEE. CDR3 in amino acids: CASSFDTGVYGYTF. Here the CDR3 DNA reads TGTGCCAGCAGCTTCGACACAGGGGTCTATGGCTACACCTTC.

V usage is TRBV2 and J usage is TRBJ1-1, with TRBD1 matching 8 bases. Germline values: CDR1 SNHLY, CDR2 FYNNEI. Trimming cost V 5 bases and J 6 bases; bases outside gene matches: 8. The CDR3 runs 14 residues. CDR3 region: CASSTAGGISEAFF. The CDR3 DNA reads TGTGCCAGCAGTACGGCAGGGGGCATCTCTGAAGCTTTCTTT.

The rearrangement uses TRBV4-1 and TRBJ1-2; D remains unclear. From germline, CDR1 is MGHRA and CDR2 YSYEKL. The CDR3 spans 13 residues. Trimming removed 0 bases at V and 8 bases at J, with 10 bases between. The CDR3 coding sequence is TGCGCCAGCAGCCAAGATCGGCAGCGGGGCTACACCTTC. It codes for CASSQDRQRGYTF.

This clone has only one observation. The junction shows a germline mismatch at one end, possibly a read error. V is TRBV7-9 and J is TRBJ2-7, with TRBD1 matching over 10 bases. Germline V lookup: CDR1 SEHNR, CDR2 FQNEAQ (reference sequence). The CDR3 sequence is 14 residues long. The CDR3 DNA sequence: TGTTCCAGCAGGGAAACCGGGACAGGGGACGAGCAGTACTTC. Translated: CSSRETGTGDEQYF.

The table lists this clone with a few counts. This CDR3 is CASTAEGGAFF. In DNA form, the CDR3 reads TGTGCCAGCACCGCCGAGGGAGGAGCTTTCTTT. V usage is TRBV28 and J usage is TRBJ1-1; D call uncertain. This CDR3 is 11 amino acids long. Germline assignment: CDR1 MDHEN and CDR2 SYDVKM. Trimming left V 7 bases short and J 10 bases short, with 13 bases between.

The rearrangement links TRBV5-4 to TRBJ1-1, with a tentative D call TRBD1 (6 bases). The germline V gene has CDR1 SGHNT and CDR2 YYREEE (reference sequence). Deletions cut 5 bases from V and 2 bases from J, with 16 bases between. The length of the CDR3 is 15 residues. Written as DNA, the CDR3 is TGTGCCAGCAGGCGGATAGACAGGACAAACACTGAAGCTTTCTTT. Protein product: CASRRIDRTNTEAFF.

V is TRBV4-2 and J is TRBJ1-3, with 8 bases fitting TRBD1. The V gene's germline CDR1 is LGHNA and CDR2 YNFKEQ. J gave up 0 bases and V 0 bases, and 7 bases lay outside the gene matches. This CDR3 region has 18 residues. CDR3 nucleotide sequence: TGTGCCAGCAGCCAAGATCTGCCAGGGGGCTCCTCTGGAAACACCATATATTTT. As protein: CASSQDLPGGSSGNTIYF.